The source of this TCR beta chain is a study of cytomegalovirus exposure and HLA in healthy donors. This CDR3 is 14 amino acids long. The germline V and J ends were trimmed by 8 bases and 0 bases, with 11 bases remaining between them. The germline gives CDR1 SNHLY, CDR2 FYNNEI. PCR was performed using 60 Vbeta and 13 Jbeta primers. Profiling relied on immunoSEQ multiplex PCR, and the TCRdb table lists in-frame clones only, not all of them. This listing includes around 150,000 clones. Sequenced: PBMCs. The V gene is TRBV2, the J gene TRBJ2-1; D is possibly TRBD1 (6 bases). The TCR sequence derives from a woman aged 55-69 years in good health and CMV-seronegative. This CDR3 reads CASVMDSSYNEQFF. CDR3 bases: TGTGCCAGCGTGATGGACAGCTCCTACAATGAGCAGTTCTTC.